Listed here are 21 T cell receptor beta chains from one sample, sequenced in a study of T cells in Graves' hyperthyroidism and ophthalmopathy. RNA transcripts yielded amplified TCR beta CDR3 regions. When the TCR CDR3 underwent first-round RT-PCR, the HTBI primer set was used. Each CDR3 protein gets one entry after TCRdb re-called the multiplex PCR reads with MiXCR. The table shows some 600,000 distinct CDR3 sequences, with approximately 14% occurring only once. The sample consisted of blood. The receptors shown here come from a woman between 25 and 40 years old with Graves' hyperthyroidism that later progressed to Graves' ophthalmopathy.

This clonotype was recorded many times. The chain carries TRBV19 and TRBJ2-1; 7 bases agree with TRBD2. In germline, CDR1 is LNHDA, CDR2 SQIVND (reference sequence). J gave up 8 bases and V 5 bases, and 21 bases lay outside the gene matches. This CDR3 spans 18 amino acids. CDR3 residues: CASSFSPGGGRGRYEQFF. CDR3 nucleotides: TGTGCCAGTAGTTTTTCCCCAGGCGGCGGGAGAGGAAGGTATGAGCAGTTCTTC.

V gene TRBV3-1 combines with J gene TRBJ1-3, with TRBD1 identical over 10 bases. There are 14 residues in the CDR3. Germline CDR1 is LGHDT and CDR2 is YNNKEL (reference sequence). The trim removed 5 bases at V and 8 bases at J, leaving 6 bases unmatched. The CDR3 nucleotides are TGTGCCAGCAGCGCTCGGACAGGGGGGGACACCATATATTTT. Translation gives CASSARTGGDTIYF.

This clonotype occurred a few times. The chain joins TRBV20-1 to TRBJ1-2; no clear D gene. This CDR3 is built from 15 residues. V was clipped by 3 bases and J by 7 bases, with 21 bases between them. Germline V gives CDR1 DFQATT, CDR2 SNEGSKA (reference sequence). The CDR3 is CSARIVGLGEGGYTF. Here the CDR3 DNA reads TGCAGTGCTAGGATCGTAGGTCTGGGTGAGGGTGGCTACACCTTC.

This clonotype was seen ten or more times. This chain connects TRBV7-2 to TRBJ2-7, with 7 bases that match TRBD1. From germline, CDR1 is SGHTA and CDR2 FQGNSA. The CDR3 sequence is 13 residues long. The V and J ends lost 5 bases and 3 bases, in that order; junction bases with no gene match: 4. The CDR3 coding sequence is TGTGCCAGCAGCCCCGACAGGGACTACGAGCAGTACTTC. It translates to CASSPDRDYEQYF.

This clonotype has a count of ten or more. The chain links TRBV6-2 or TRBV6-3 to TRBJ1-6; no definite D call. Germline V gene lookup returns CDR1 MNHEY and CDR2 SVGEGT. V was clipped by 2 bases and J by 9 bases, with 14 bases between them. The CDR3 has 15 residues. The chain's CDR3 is CASSYLGRRGSPLHF. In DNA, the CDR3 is TGTGCCAGCAGTTACCTAGGTCGACGGGGTTCACCCCTCCACTTT.

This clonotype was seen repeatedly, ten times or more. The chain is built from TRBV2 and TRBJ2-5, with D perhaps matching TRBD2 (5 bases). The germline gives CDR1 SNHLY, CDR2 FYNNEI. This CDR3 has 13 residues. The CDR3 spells CATGSVGQETQYF. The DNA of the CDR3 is TGTGCTACTGGTAGCGTGGGGCAAGAGACCCAGTACTTC. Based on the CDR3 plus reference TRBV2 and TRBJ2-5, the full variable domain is EPEVTQTPSHQVTQMGQEVILRCVPISNHLYFYWYRQILGQKVEFLVSFYNNEISEKSEIFDDQFSVERPDGSNFTLKIRSTKLEDSAMYFCATGSVGQETQYFGPGTRLLVL.

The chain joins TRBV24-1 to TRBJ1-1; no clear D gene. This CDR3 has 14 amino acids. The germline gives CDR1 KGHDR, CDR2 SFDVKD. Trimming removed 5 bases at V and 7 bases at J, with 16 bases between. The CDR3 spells CATSGVGSHGEAFF. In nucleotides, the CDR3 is TGTGCCACCAGTGGAGTGGGTAGTCACGGTGAAGCTTTCTTT.

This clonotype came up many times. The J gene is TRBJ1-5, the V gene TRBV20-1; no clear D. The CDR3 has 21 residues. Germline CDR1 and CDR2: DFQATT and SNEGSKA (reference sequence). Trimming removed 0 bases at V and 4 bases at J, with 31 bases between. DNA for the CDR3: TGCAGTGCTAGAGATTCCTCTTCCCTGCAGACCGAACCGAGCGATAATCAGCCCCAGCATTTT. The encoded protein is CSARDSSSLQTEPSDNQPQHF.

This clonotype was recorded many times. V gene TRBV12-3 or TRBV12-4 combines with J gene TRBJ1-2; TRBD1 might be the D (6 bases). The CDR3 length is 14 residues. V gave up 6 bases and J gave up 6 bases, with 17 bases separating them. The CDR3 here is CASRITGNPHGYTF. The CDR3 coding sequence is TGTGCCAGCAGGATAACAGGGAACCCGCATGGCTACACCTTC.

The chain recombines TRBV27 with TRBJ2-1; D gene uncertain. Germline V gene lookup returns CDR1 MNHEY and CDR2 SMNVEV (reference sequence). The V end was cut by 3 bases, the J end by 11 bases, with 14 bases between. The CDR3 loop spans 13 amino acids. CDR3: CASSFLPLAQQFF. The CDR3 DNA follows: TGTGCCAGCAGTTTTCTCCCCCTTGCGCAGCAGTTCTTC.

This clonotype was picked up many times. The CDR3 nucleotides are TGTGCCAGCAGTGAAGGCCCCCCTAGCACAGATACGCAGTATTTT. Amino acids: CASSEGPPSTDTQYF. This chain uses TRBV2 with TRBJ2-3; D not resolved. Per germline, CDR1 SNHLY and CDR2 FYNNEI. The V and J ends lost 1 base and 0 bases respectively, with 8 bases between them. The CDR3 covers 15 residues. Looking up the rest from reference TRBV2 and TRBJ2-3 gives the full variable domain: EPEVTQTPSHQVTQMGQEVILRCVPISNHLYFYWYRQILGQKVEFLVSFYNNEISEKSEIFDDQFSVERPDGSNFTLKIRSTKLEDSAMYFCASSEGPPSTDTQYFGPGTRLTVL.

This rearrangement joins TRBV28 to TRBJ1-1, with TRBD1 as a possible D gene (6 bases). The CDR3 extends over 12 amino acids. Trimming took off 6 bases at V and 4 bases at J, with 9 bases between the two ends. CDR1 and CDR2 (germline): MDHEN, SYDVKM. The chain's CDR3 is CASSSDSTEAFF. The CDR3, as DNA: TGTGCCAGCAGCTCGGACAGCACTGAAGCTTTCTTT. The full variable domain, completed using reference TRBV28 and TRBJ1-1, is DVKVTQSSRYLVKRTGEKVFLECVQDMDHENMFWYRQDPGLGLRLIYFSYDVKMKEKGDIPEGYSVSREKKERFSLILESASTNQTSMYLCASSSDSTEAFFGQGTRLTVV.

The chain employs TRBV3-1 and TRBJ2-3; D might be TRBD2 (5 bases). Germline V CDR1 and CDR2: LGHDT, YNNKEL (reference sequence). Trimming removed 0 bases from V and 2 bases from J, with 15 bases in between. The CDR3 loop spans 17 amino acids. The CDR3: CASSQEMRATYTDTQYF. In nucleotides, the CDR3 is TGTGCCAGCAGCCAAGAGATGCGGGCCACCTACACAGATACGCAGTATTTT.

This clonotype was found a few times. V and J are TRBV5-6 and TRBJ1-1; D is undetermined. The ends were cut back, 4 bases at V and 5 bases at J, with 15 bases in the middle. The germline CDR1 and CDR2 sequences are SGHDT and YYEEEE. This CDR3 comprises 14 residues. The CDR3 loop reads CASSLVEGETEAFF. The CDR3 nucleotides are TGTGCCAGCAGCCTTGTTGAGGGAGAGACTGAAGCTTTCTTT.

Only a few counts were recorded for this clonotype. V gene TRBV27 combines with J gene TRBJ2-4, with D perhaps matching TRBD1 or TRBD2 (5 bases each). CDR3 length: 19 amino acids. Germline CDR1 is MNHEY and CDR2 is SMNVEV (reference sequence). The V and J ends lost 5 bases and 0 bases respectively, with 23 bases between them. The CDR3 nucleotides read TGTGCCAGCAGTCCAGGACTGAGGGACGGTCTCTTAGCCAAAAACATTCAGTACTTC. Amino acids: CASSPGLRDGLLAKNIQYF.

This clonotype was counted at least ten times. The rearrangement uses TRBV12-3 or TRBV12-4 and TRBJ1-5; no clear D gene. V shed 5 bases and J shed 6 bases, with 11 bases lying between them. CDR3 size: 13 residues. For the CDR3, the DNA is TGTGCCAGCAGTCCCGGAGCGGTTCAGCCCCAGCATTTT. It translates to CASSPGAVQPQHF.

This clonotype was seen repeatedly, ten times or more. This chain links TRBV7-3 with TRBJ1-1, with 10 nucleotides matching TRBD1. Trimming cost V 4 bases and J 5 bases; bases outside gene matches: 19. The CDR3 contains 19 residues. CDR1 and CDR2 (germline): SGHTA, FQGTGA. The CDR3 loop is CASSSPGQGMDRGKTEAFF. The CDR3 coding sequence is TGTGCCAGCAGCTCACCGGGACAGGGGATGGATAGGGGAAAAACTGAAGCTTTCTTT.

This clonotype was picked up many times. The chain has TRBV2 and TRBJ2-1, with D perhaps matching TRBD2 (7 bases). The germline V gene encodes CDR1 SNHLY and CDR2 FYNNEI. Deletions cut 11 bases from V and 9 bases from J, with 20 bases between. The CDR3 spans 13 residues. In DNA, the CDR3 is TGTGCCTCATGCATAAGGGGGGGGGGTGAGCAGTTCTTC. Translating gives CASCIRGGGEQFF.

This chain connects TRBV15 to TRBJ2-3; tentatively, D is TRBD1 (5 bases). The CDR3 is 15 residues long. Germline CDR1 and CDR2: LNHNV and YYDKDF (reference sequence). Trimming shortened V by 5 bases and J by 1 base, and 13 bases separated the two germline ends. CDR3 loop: CATSSDFRGTDTQYF. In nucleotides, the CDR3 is TGTGCCACCAGCTCAGATTTCAGGGGCACAGATACGCAGTATTTT. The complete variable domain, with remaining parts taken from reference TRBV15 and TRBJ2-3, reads DAMVIQNPRYQVTQFGKPVTLSCSQTLNHNVMYWYQQKSSQAPKLLFHYYDKDFNNEADTPDNFQSRRPNTSFCFLDIRSPGLGDTAMYLCATSSDFRGTDTQYFGPGTRLTVL.

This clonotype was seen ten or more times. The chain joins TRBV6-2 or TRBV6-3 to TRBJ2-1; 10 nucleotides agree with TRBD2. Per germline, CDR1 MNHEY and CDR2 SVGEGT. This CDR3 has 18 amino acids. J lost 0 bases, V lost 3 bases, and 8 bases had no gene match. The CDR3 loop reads CASSYRTSGPGSYNEQFF. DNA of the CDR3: TGTGCCAGCAGTTATCGGACTAGCGGCCCGGGCTCCTACAATGAGCAGTTCTTC.

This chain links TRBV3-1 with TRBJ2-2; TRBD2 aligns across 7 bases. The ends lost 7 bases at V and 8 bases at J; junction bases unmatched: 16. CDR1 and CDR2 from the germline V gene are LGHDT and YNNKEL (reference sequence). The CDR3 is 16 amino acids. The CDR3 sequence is CASTPWGAGFMGELFF. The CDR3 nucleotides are TGTGCCAGCACCCCGTGGGGAGCGGGATTCATGGGGGAGCTGTTTTTT.